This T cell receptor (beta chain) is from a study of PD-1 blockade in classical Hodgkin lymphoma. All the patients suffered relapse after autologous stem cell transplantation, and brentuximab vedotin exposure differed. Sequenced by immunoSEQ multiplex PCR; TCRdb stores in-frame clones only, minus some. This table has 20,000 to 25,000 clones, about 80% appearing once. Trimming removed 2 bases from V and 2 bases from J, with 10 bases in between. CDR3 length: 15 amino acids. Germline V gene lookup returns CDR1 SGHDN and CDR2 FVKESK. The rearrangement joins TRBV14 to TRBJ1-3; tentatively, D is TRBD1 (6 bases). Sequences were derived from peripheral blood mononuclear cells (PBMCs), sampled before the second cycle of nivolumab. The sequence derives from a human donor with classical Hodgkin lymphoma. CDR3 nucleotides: TGTGCCAGCAGCCAACTACAGGGTACTGGAAACACCATATATTTT. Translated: CASSQLQGTGNTIYF.